The next 21 T cell receptor beta chains were all read from a single sample in a study of control samples from healthy donors and cancer patients (dated by TCRdb to 2018 to 2021). Libraries were built with the immunoSEQ multiplex PCR assay. TCRdb retrieved this table from immuneACCESS and kept in-frame rearrangements only. Not all clones are present; in checked studies, unresolved V genes account for under half, and no reason is known for the remainder. The sample table lists 90,000 to 110,000 clones, 80% to 90% of them with a count of one. The ten top clones hold over 10% of the sample. The sample taken for sequencing was blood. The source is a woman aged 45-65 years in good health.

The chain links TRBV7-9 to TRBJ2-1; D remains ambiguous. With 4 bases removed from V and 6 bases from J, the gap between germline ends came to 16 bases. This CDR3 contains 15 residues. CDR1 and CDR2 (germline): SEHNR, FQNEAQ (reference sequence). The CDR3 bases are TGTGCCAGCAGCTCGCCCTTGGGCGGCAGCAATGAGCAGTTCTTC. It specifies CASSSPLGGSNEQFF.

The V gene is TRBV18, the J gene TRBJ2-1, with D possibly being TRBD1 or TRBD2 (5 bases each). Looked up from germline, CDR1 is KGHSH and CDR2 is LQKENI. Trimming left V 3 bases short and J 7 bases short, with 19 bases between. The CDR3 extends over 16 amino acids. The DNA for the CDR3 is TGTGCCAGCTCACCTAGGGCCGAGGGGCTTACGAATGAGCAGTTCTTC. Translated, it gives CASSPRAEGLTNEQFF.

The chain has TRBV5-4 and TRBJ1-1; 11 bases align to TRBD1. V dropped 5 bases and J dropped 0; count of bases not matched to a gene: 6. The CDR3 length is 16 residues. Germline loops: CDR1 SGHNT, CDR2 YYREEE (reference sequence). The CDR3, as DNA: TGTGCCAGCAGACGGACAGGGGGCAACCTGAACACTGAAGCTTTCTTT. It is translated as CASRRTGGNLNTEAFF. Full variable domain (outside the CDR3, taken from reference TRBV5-4 and TRBJ1-1): ETGVTQSPTHLIKTRGQQVTLRCSSQSGHNTVSWYQQALGQGPQFIFQYYREEENGRGNFPPRFSGLQFPNYSSELNVNALELDDSALYLCASRRTGGNLNTEAFFGQGTRLTVV.

The chain employs TRBV19 and TRBJ2-5; D gene ambiguous. The ends were cut back, 8 bases at V and 5 bases at J, with 18 bases in the middle. Germline lookup yields CDR1 LNHDA and CDR2 SQIVND (reference sequence). This CDR3 is 14 amino acids long. CDR3 coding DNA: TGTGCCAGTGCCTGGGTAGGGCAGGCGGAGACCCAGTACTTC. Amino acids: CASAWVGQAETQYF.

CDR3 DNA sequence: TGCGCCAGCAGTGTCAGCGGGGGGGCCGGGGAGACCCAGTACTTC. The encoded protein is CASSVSGGAGETQYF. The chain employs TRBV5-1 and TRBJ2-5; 10 bases agree with TRBD2. The J segment lost 5 bases and the V segment lost 5 bases, leaving 9 bases of the junction unmatched. The CDR3 covers 15 residues. Germline CDR1 is SGHRS and CDR2 is YFSETQ. The full variable domain, with the rest looked up from reference TRBV5-1 and TRBJ2-5, is KAGVTQTPRYLIKTRGQQVTLSCSPISGHRSVSWYQQTPGQGLQFLFEYFSETQRNKGNFPGRFSGRQFSNSRSEMNVSTLELGDSALYLCASSVSGGAGETQYFGPGTRLLVL.

CDR3 nucleotides: TGCGCCAGCAGCCAGGGACAGAACTACGAGCAGTACTTC. This encodes CASSQGQNYEQYF. The V call is TRBV5-1, the J call TRBJ2-7, with 7 bases that match TRBD1. With V trimmed by 4 bases and J by 3 bases, 4 bases remained unmatched. This CDR3 has 13 amino acids. The V gene's germline CDR1 is SGHRS and CDR2 YFSETQ.

The CDR3 DNA is TGTGCCAGCAGTGCTTCGGGACTAGCGGGAGGTCCTAGCACAGATACGCAGTATTTT. Translation: CASSASGLAGGPSTDTQYF. This sequence joins TRBV2 and TRBJ2-3, with 15 bases aligning to TRBD2. There are 19 residues in the CDR3. Germline V lookup: CDR1 SNHLY, CDR2 FYNNEI. V lost 4 bases, J lost 0 bases, and 8 bases stayed unmatched.

The chain links TRBV12-3 or TRBV12-4 to TRBJ1-4; TRBD1 is a possible D gene (5 bases). The CDR3 has 13 residues. Trimming cost V 11 bases and J 4 bases, with 14 bases left between them. The CDR3 loop is CAVTRGGNEKLFF. The CDR3 DNA sequence: TGTGCCGTGACCCGGGGGGGTAATGAAAAACTGTTTTTT.

The chain uses TRBV15 and TRBJ2-3, with TRBD2 matching 9 bases. The CDR3 consists of 14 residues. The V gene end was trimmed by 6 bases and the J gene end by 4 bases; junction bases not matched to a gene: 5. Germline CDR1 and CDR2: LNHNV and YYDKDF (reference sequence). The CDR3 nucleotides read TGTGCCACCAGAGAAGCGGGGGGTTCAGATACGCAGTATTTT. The encoded protein is CATREAGGSDTQYF.

The V gene is TRBV15, the J gene TRBJ1-5, with D hard to call. V was trimmed by 0 bases and J by 2 bases, leaving 8 bases between them. Per germline, CDR1 LNHNV and CDR2 YYDKDF (reference sequence). The CDR3 extends over 15 amino acids. CDR3 residues: CATSRDHGGNQPQHF. CDR3 nucleotide sequence: TGTGCCACCAGCAGAGATCACGGGGGCAATCAGCCCCAGCATTTT.

The chain combines TRBV2 with TRBJ1-2; 7 bases match TRBD1. Looked up from germline, CDR1 is SNHLY and CDR2 is FYNNEI. This CDR3 region has 14 residues. V trimming: 8 bases; J trimming: 4 bases; junction bases outside the gene matches: 10. The CDR3 nucleotides read TGTGCCAGCCGCCGGGACAGAAAAACCTATGGCTACACCTTC. Protein sequence: CASRRDRKTYGYTF. The variable domain in full, completed from reference TRBV2 and TRBJ1-2, reads EPEVTQTPSHQVTQMGQEVILRCVPISNHLYFYWYRQILGQKVEFLVSFYNNEISEKSEIFDDQFSVERPDGSNFTLKIRSTKLEDSAMYFCASRRDRKTYGYTFGSGTRLTVV.

In its sample, this clone was seen a few times. V is TRBV5-5 and J is TRBJ1-5; no definite D call. The CDR3 is made up of 14 amino acids. CDR1 is SGHKS, CDR2 YYEKEE, per germline (reference sequence). Deletions cut 2 bases from V and 4 bases from J, with 10 bases between. The CDR3 reads CASSLLESNQPQHF. The CDR3 coding sequence is TGTGCCAGCAGCTTATTGGAATCAAATCAGCCCCAGCATTTT.

The rearrangement links TRBV7-2 to TRBJ2-5; TRBD2 matches at 10 bases. This CDR3 is built from 16 residues. V trimming: 2 bases; J trimming: 1 base; junction bases outside the gene matches: 4. The germline V gene encodes CDR1 SGHTA and CDR2 FQGNSA. Here the CDR3 DNA reads TGTGCCAGCAGCTTAAAAGCGGGGGGGCCCCAAGAGACCCAGTACTTC. This translates into CASSLKAGGPQETQYF.

The chain links TRBV25-1 to TRBJ2-1, with 10 bases lining up with TRBD2. Germline V gene sequence: CDR1 MGHDK, CDR2 SYGVNS. This CDR3 is 14 amino acids long. The V gene end was trimmed by 8 bases and the J gene end by 6 bases; junction bases not matched to a gene: 7. The CDR3 coding sequence is TGTGCCAGCGGAGTAGCGGGGGGTTCCAATGAGCAGTTCTTC. Translating it yields CASGVAGGSNEQFF.

The CDR3 DNA is TGTGCCAGCTCACCAAGCGACGCCACGCCAGATACGCAGTATTTT. Translated, it gives CASSPSDATPDTQYF. J is TRBJ2-3 and V is TRBV18; D is undetermined. The CDR3 is made up of 15 amino acids. In germline, CDR1 is KGHSH, CDR2 LQKENI. Trimming left V 2 bases short and J 4 bases short, with 13 bases between.

CDR3 in DNA: TGTGCCACCAGTGACCCTGCGGCTGGCAGCACAGATACGCAGTATTTT. This gives the protein CATSDPAAGSTDTQYF. The chain is built from TRBV24-1 and TRBJ2-3; D is unresolved. This CDR3 spans 16 amino acids. Deletions cut 4 bases from V and 0 bases from J, with 13 bases between. Germline V gives CDR1 KGHDR, CDR2 SFDVKD.

J is TRBJ2-1 and V is TRBV4-2; 10 bases fit TRBD1. The J segment lost 1 base and the V segment lost 3 bases, leaving 6 bases of the junction unmatched. The CDR3 covers 17 residues. The germline CDR1 and CDR2 sequences are LGHNA and YNFKEQ. DNA for the CDR3: TGTGCCAGCAGCCATTCCGGGACAGGGGATTCCTACAATGAGCAGTTCTTC. Amino acids: CASSHSGTGDSYNEQFF.

In this sample, this clone turned up a few times. This sample also contains other DNA sequences that code for the same CDR3. The rearrangement joins TRBV15 to TRBJ1-1; no clear D gene. V lost 0 bases to trimming and J lost 3 bases, with 8 bases between them. Germline values: CDR1 LNHNV, CDR2 YYDKDF (reference sequence). The CDR3 totals 14 residues. The chain's CDR3 is CATSRDRVDTEAFF. CDR3 DNA: TGTGCCACCAGCAGAGATCGGGTCGACACTGAAGCTTTCTTT.

The J gene is TRBJ2-1, the V gene TRBV5-1, with 9 bases that match TRBD1. V shed 3 bases, J shed 2 bases, and the junction held 12 bases outside the gene matches. Germline loops: CDR1 SGHRS, CDR2 YFSETQ. CDR3 length: 18 amino acids. CDR3 protein: CASSSLFRDRVTYNEQFF. The CDR3 DNA follows: TGCGCCAGCAGCTCACTCTTTCGGGACAGGGTGACCTACAATGAGCAGTTCTTC.

This clone was observed a few times. This CDR3 is also generated by other DNA sequences in the sample. The chain links TRBV20-1 to TRBJ2-1; D remains ambiguous. This CDR3 is built from 11 residues. The V gene's germline CDR1 is DFQATT and CDR2 SNEGSKA (reference sequence). Trimming removed 3 bases at V and 3 bases at J, with 3 bases between. CDR3 amino acids: CSASYYNEQFF. In DNA, the CDR3 is TGCAGTGCTAGTTACTACAATGAGCAGTTCTTC.

In regard to this clone: Additional DNA sequences in this sample encode the identical CDR3. The CDR3 DNA is TGTGCCAGTAGTACAGGGACCGCAACTAATGAAAAACTGTTTTTT. Protein: CASSTGTATNEKLFF. V usage is TRBV19 and J usage is TRBJ1-4, with D perhaps TRBD1 (5 bases). CDR3 length: 15 amino acids. With 4 bases removed from V and 0 bases from J, the gap between germline ends came to 9 bases. Germline V CDR1 and CDR2: LNHDA, SQIVND (reference sequence).